This TCR beta chain was sequenced for a study of T-cell memory formation after mild COVID-19 (dated by TCRdb to the early 2020s). Regarding the complete study: TCR sequence clusters from the two donors were found to be largely donor specific. Two young, previously healthy adult volunteers made up the cohort, one male and one female. In a couple of donors, T-cell clones that expanded and contracted after mild COVID-19 were tracked by sequencing TCRalpha and TCRbeta repertoires over time. Overall study outcomes, separate from this receptor: Only two mild cases were covered by the study, and larger cohorts that include severe cases with pre-infection samples were considered necessary. Some responding clones were detected in pre-infection memory, suggesting pre-existing cross-reactive memory T cells joined the SARS-CoV-2 response. Contracting CD4+ clones were found mainly in CM and EM memory subsets, while CD8+ clones were enriched in EMRA. Balanced CD4/CD8 phenotypes were observed for clones contracting from day 15 to 85, whereas a bias towards CD4+ was observed for a second wave of clones expanding from day 15 to 37. Whether the second-wave clones peaking on day 37 were SARS-CoV-2 specific was not confirmed.

Ficoll-Paque density gradient centrifugation was the method used to isolate PBMCs. This clonotype appeared many times. Its antigen target is currently unknown. No per-base quality is available; no much larger clone lies one base away. The CDR3 has 14 amino acids, counting the end cysteine and phenylalanine. Only the CDR3 DNA stays, 42 bases, in frame from base 1. CDR1 and CDR2 are drawn from the germline V gene: SQVTM, ANQGSEA. The junction carries 14 bases between V and J, which are trimmed by 5 bases and 0 bases respectively. This sample was sequenced with an Illumina NovaSeq 6000. Using 5'RACE with constant-segment primers, TCRalpha and TCRbeta cDNA libraries were constructed, with sample barcodes and unique molecular identifiers added in the process. Trizol reagent was used to extract RNA from every sample. Libraries were amplified in two PCR steps, with a second sample barcode and Illumina TruSeq adapters added in the second step. The libraries were sequenced on an Illumina NovaSeq using 2 x 150 bp paired-end reads. On the study's bioinformatics: Reads were demultiplexed and collapsed into UMI-guided consensus sequences with migec v1.2.7. Using mixcr v2.1.11, the UMI consensuses were aligned to TRA and TRB V and J templates and assembled into clonotypes. Expanded or contracted clonotypes were those called significant by both edgeR and NoisET, with noise models trained on biological replicates. edgeR calls used a false discovery rate-adjusted p below 0.01 and a log2 fold-change threshold of 1. PCA with hierarchical clustering of max-normalized trajectories of the 1000 most abundant clonotypes was used as exploratory dynamics analysis. The CD4 or CD8 phenotype of responding clones was assigned using the separately sequenced CD4+ and CD8+ repertoires. The public reads were reprocessed in TCRdb via fastp at Q25 and MiXCR, keeping in-frame beta chains. Identical CDR3 protein sequences are pooled into one entry, listed with their most common genes and DNA. The V and J calls, along with clone size, are taken from TCRdb and not from the paper's own processing. The sample records 280,000 or so distinct CDR3 sequences, 8% to 10% of which are singletons. The top ten clones comprise around a fifth of the sample.

Sequencing was carried out using PBMCs or a T cell subset sorted from them (not recorded which). The receptor's source is a man in his late teens or twenties who had mild COVID-19 (a few samples of this study predate the infection). The sample titles of this study are shuffled in the database, so cell type and time point are left out; the donor was told from shared clones. The rearrangement combines TRBV29-1 with TRBJ2-7; no D gene can be assigned with confidence. CDR3 loop: CSVFLDSSSYEQYF. The nucleotides are TGCAGCGTTTTCCTAGACTCAAGCTCCTACGAGCAGTACTTC.